This T cell receptor (beta chain) was identified in a study of T cells in Graves' hyperthyroidism and ophthalmopathy. Study findings and constraints: A 13 V-J signature model discriminated ophthalmopathy versus stable hyperthyroidism. Progression to ophthalmopathy was predicted a median of 6.5 months early.

The patients, who ranged from 18 to 65 in age, presented with newly diagnosed hyperthyroidism lasting under 2 months. Each diagnosis was grounded in clinical symptoms, serum thyroxine and TRAb, thyroid ultrasound, and orbital computed tomography. CDR1 is SGDLS and CDR2 is YYNGEE in the germline V gene. V lost 3 bases, J lost 0 bases, and 13 bases lay in between. CDR3 length: 16 residues. This clonotype has at least ten counts. Its target is not known. Amplification of TCR beta CDR3 regions used RNA as the template. First-round RT-PCR targeting the TCR CDR3 was performed with the HTBI primer set. From the multiplex PCR reads, TCRdb called clonotypes with MiXCR, one entry per CDR3 protein. This sample has about 400,000 distinct CDR3 sequences, with 15% to 17% found just once.

The chain joins TRBV9 to TRBJ1-3, with D perhaps TRBD1 (6 bases). The TCR comes from a woman younger than 35 with Graves' hyperthyroidism. The sample was blood. CDR3 in DNA: TGTGCCAGCAGCGCTGACAGCAGGGGCTCTGGAAACACCATATATTTT. This translates into CASSADSRGSGNTIYF.